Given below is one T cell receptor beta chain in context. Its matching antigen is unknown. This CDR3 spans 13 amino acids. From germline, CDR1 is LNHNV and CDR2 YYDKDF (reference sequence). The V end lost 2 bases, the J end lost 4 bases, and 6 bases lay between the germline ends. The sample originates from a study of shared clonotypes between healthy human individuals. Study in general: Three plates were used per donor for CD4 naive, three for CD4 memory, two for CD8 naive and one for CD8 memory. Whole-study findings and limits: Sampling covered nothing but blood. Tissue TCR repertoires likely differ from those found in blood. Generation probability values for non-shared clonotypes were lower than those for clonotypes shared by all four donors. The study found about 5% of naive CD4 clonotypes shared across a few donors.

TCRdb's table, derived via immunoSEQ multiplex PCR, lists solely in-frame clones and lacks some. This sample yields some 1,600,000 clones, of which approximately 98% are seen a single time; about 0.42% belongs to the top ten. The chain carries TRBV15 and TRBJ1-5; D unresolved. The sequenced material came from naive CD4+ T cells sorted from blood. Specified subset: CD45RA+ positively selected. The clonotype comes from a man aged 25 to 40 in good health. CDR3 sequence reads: CATSRPANQPQHF. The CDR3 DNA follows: TGTGCCACCAGCAGACCAGCGAATCAGCCCCAGCATTTT.